This T cell receptor (beta chain) comes out of a study of neurological immune-mediated disorders. Ten or more counts support this clonotype. TCRdb re-called the 5' RACE reads through MiXCR, storing one row per CDR3 protein. This sample has approximately 16,000 distinct CDR3 sequences, with less than 25% found just once. Unsorted libraries were prepared from 2 million PBMCs that had been stored at -80 C. This CDR3 comprises 16 residues. V lost 1 base and J 0 bases, leaving 8 bases between the germline ends. Germline lookup yields CDR1 SGHRS and CDR2 YFSETQ. The TCR originated in a man in his fifties in good health. The genes are TRBV5-1 and TRBJ2-6; a weak D match, TRBD1 (5 bases). The sequenced material came from PBMCs. CDR3: CASSLQGSSGANVLTF. CDR3 nucleotides: TGCGCCAGCAGCTTGCAGGGAAGCTCTGGGGCCAACGTCCTGACTTTC.